This T cell receptor (beta chain) emerged from a study of T-cell memory formation after mild COVID-19. Regarding the study as a whole: Certain responding clones were present in pre-infection memory, suggesting participation of cross-reactive memory.

Only a few counts were recorded for this clonotype. The antigen is not known. Using its own MiXCR run on the 5' RACE reads, TCRdb lists one record per CDR3 protein. Of more than 350,000 distinct CDR3 sequences listed, about 17% were seen once; the top ten hold under 25%. The CDR3 contains 13 residues. Germline assignment: CDR1 SNHLY and CDR2 FYNNEI. Trimming shortened V by 4 bases and J by 0 bases, and 6 bases separated the two germline ends. The chain has TRBV2 and TRBJ2-5; no clear D. The sequenced sample was PBMCs or a T cell subset sorted from them (not recorded which). The sequence was collected from a man younger than 35 who had mild COVID-19 (a few samples of this study predate the infection). Cell type and time point are not known. CDR3 sequence reads: CASSVGYQETQYF. The CDR3 DNA sequence: TGTGCCAGCAGTGTGGGATACCAAGAGACCCAGTACTTC.